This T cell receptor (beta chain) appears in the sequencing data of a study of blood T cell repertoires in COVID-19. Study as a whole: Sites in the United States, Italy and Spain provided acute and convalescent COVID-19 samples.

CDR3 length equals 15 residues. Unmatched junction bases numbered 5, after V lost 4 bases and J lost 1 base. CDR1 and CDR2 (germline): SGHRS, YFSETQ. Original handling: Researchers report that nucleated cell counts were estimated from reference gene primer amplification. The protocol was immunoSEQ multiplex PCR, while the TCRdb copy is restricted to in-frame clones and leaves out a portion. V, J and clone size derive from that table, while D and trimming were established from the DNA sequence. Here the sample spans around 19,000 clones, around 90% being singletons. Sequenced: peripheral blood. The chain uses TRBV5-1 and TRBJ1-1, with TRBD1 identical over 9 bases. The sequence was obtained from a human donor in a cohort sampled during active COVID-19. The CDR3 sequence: CASSRGQGGNTEAFF. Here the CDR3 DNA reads TGCGCCAGCAGCCGGGGACAGGGCGGGAACACTGAAGCTTTCTTT.